One sample yielded the 23 T cell receptor beta chains listed below, sequenced in a study of STAT5B mutations in CD4+ large granular lymphocyte leukemia. Profiling relied on immunoSEQ multiplex PCR, and the TCRdb table lists in-frame clones only, not all of them. This sample has 4,500 to 5,500 clones, with around 88% found just once. The sequenced sample consisted of PBMCs. The source of these receptors is a man aged 40-50 years with CD4+ T-cell large granular lymphocyte leukemia.

The chain couples TRBV5-1 to TRBJ2-7, with D possibly TRBD2 on 5 matching bases. CDR3 length: 14 residues. Per the germline V gene, CDR1 is SGHRS and CDR2 is YFSETQ. The V gene lost 3 bases and the J gene lost 5 bases, with 15 bases spanning the gap. The CDR3, as DNA: TGCGCCAGCAGCTGGAGTTCTCCGAGGGACGAGCAGTACTTC. It codes for CASSWSSPRDEQYF.

The CDR3 spells CASSAGARQPQHF. CDR3 sequence (DNA): TGCGCCAGCAGTGCGGGGGCGCGGCAGCCCCAGCATTTT. The chain links TRBV10-2 to TRBJ1-5, with a weak D call TRBD1 (6 bases). CDR1 and CDR2 from the germline V gene are WSHSY and SAAADI. This CDR3 region has 13 residues. Trimming left V 4 bases short and J 7 bases short, with 11 bases between.

The chain is built from TRBV5-1 and TRBJ2-3, with D possibly being TRBD1 (5 bases). Germline V gives CDR1 SGHRS, CDR2 YFSETQ. This CDR3 has 15 amino acids. V was cut by 4 bases and J by 2 bases, with 14 bases left in between. The CDR3 coding sequence is TGCGCCAGCAGCCCGGGTCTGACAGTCACAGATACGCAGTATTTT. Translation gives CASSPGLTVTDTQYF.

The chain is built from TRBV2 and TRBJ1-6; TRBD1 agrees at 8 bases. CDR3 length equals 14 residues. The ends lost 6 bases at V and 7 bases at J; junction bases unmatched: 5. Germline values: CDR1 SNHLY, CDR2 FYNNEI. The CDR3 nucleotides read TGTGCCAGCAGACCGGGACAGGCCAATTCACCCCTCCACTTT. Its protein is CASRPGQANSPLHF.

This clone was detected once. V is TRBV5-1 and J is TRBJ2-1; D remains ambiguous. Germline values: CDR1 SGHRS, CDR2 YFSETQ. V was pared by 3 bases and J by 8 bases, with 18 bases between. The CDR3 sequence is 15 residues long. CDR3 amino acids: CASSWPGPPADEQFF. The CDR3 DNA reads as TGCGCCAGCAGCTGGCCGGGTCCTCCGGCGGATGAGCAGTTCTTC.

The J gene is TRBJ2-7, the V gene TRBV29-1; 12 bases line up with TRBD1. Trimming took 1 base from V and 4 from J; bases not matched to a gene: 5. Germline V gene lookup returns CDR1 SQVTM and CDR2 ANQGSEA. The CDR3 covers 15 residues. CDR3 in DNA: TGCAGCGTTGAAGGCGGGACAGGGGGCAGTTACGAGCAGTACTTC. Translated, it gives CSVEGGTGGSYEQYF.

The chain employs TRBV4-1 and TRBJ2-5; tentatively, D is TRBD1 (9 bases). Germline-derived CDR1 and CDR2 are MGHRA and YSYEKL. The CDR3 totals 17 residues. Trimming left V 6 bases short and J 2 bases short, with 22 bases between. The CDR3 loop reads CASRTGRGTGIQETQYF. DNA for the CDR3: TGCGCCAGCAGAACCGGGAGGGGGACAGGGATTCAAGAGACCCAGTACTTC.

The chain uses TRBV30 and TRBJ1-6; no definite D call. This CDR3 has 12 amino acids. Germline values: CDR1 GTSNPN, CDR2 SVGIG (reference sequence). Trimming cost V 3 bases and J 10 bases, with 10 bases left between them. The CDR3 DNA is TGTGCCTGGAGCGGGCTTTGCTCACCCCTCCACTTT. This encodes CAWSGLCSPLHF.

The V gene is TRBV19, the J gene TRBJ2-2, with 8 nucleotides matching TRBD2. This CDR3 spans 15 amino acids. Germline V gene data show CDR1 as LNHDA and CDR2 as SQIVND (reference sequence). V lost 4 bases and J lost 2; bases outside the gene matches: 3. The DNA for the CDR3 is TGTGCCAGTAGTAACCGGGGGGGAAACACCGGGGAGCTGTTTTTT. Translating gives CASSNRGGNTGELFF.

V gene TRBV13 combines with J gene TRBJ2-7; D call uncertain. Trimming removed 2 bases from V and 3 bases from J, with 8 bases in between. The CDR3 runs 13 residues. From germline, CDR1 is PRHDT and CDR2 FYEKMQ (reference sequence). In nucleotides, the CDR3 is TGTGCCAGCAGCTTAAACCTCTTCTACGAGCAGTACTTC. Its translation is CASSLNLFYEQYF.

On this clone: The same CDR3 also results from other DNA sequences found in this sample. The rearrangement joins TRBV6-5 to TRBJ1-2; 9 bases agree with TRBD1. This CDR3 region has 15 residues. V was clipped by 0 bases and J by 2 bases; unmatched bases: 1. Germline V gene lookup returns CDR1 MNHEY and CDR2 SVGAGI. The CDR3 coding sequence is TGTGCCAGCAGTTACTCGGGGACAGGGAACTATGGCTACACCTTC. Translated, it gives CASSYSGTGNYGYTF.

The chain links TRBV11-2 to TRBJ1-3, with D hard to call. The CDR3 is made up of 14 amino acids. Germline CDR1 and CDR2: SGHAT and FQNNGV. The ends were cut back, 5 bases at V and 4 bases at J, with 12 bases in the middle. The CDR3, as DNA: TGTGCCAGCAGCCACCCGGAAGAGGGAAACACCATATATTTT. It encodes CASSHPEEGNTIYF. The full variable domain, rest sourced from reference TRBV11-2 and TRBJ1-3, is EAGVAQSPRYKIIEKRQSVAFWCNPISGHATLYWYQQILGQGPKLLIQFQNNGVVDDSQLPKDRFSAERLKGVDSTLKIQPAKLEDSAVYLCASSHPEEGNTIYFGEGSWLTVV.

The CDR3, as DNA: TGTGCCTGGAGTGGGCGGCAGGGAGGCGGCTACACCTTC. Protein: CAWSGRQGGGYTF. This chain joins TRBV30 and TRBJ1-2, with D possibly matching TRBD1 (5 bases). CDR3 length: 13 residues. In germline, CDR1 is GTSNPN, CDR2 SVGIG (reference sequence). V was trimmed by 1 base and J by 8 bases, leaving 14 bases between them.

V is TRBV27 and J is TRBJ2-5; D is undetermined. The germline CDR1 and CDR2 sequences are MNHEY and SMNVEV (reference sequence). Trimming removed 5 bases from V and 1 base from J, with 8 bases in between. The CDR3 totals 13 residues. CDR3 nucleotide sequence: TGTGCCAGCAGTCGCAGAGTCCAAGAGACCCAGTACTTC. This codes for CASSRRVQETQYF.

J is TRBJ2-5 and V is TRBV4-1, with unresolved D. The CDR3 covers 13 residues. CDR1 and CDR2 (germline): MGHRA, YSYEKL. Between the trimmed V and J ends, which lost 4 bases and 5 bases, there was a span of 11 bases. CDR3 DNA sequence: TGCGCCAGCAGCCGCCTCCTAGGGGAGACCCAGTACTTC. Its translation is CASSRLLGETQYF.

V usage is TRBV6-1 and J usage is TRBJ2-1; possibly TRBD2 for D (7 bases). Trimming pared 3 bases from V and 0 bases from J, leaving 9 bases between. The CDR3 contains 15 residues. Germline CDR1 and CDR2: MNHNS and SASEGT. The CDR3 loop reads CASSEGGASYNEQFF. The CDR3 DNA reads as TGTGCCAGCAGTGAGGGGGGGGCCTCCTACAATGAGCAGTTCTTC.

This chain joins TRBV25-1 and TRBJ2-1; TRBD2 might be the D (5 bases). CDR1 and CDR2 (germline): MGHDK, SYGVNS. V was trimmed by 6 bases and J by 0 bases, leaving 9 bases between them. The CDR3 extends over 14 amino acids. The CDR3 DNA is TGTGCCAGCAGCCGGAGGAGCTCCTACAATGAGCAGTTCTTC. Translation: CASSRRSSYNEQFF.

Only a few counts were recorded for this clone. J is TRBJ2-1 and V is TRBV7-6, with D possibly being TRBD1 or TRBD2 (5 bases each). This CDR3 has 15 residues. Germline V gives CDR1 SGHVS, CDR2 FNYEAQ. Trimming shortened V by 5 bases and J by 9 bases, and 20 bases separated the two germline ends. CDR3 sequence reads: CASSVPGRRWVEQFF. The DNA of the CDR3 is TGTGCCAGCAGCGTACCGGGACGCCGGTGGGTTGAGCAGTTCTTC.

Only one count was recorded for this clone. This chain connects TRBV11-2 to TRBJ1-1; D gene unclear. From germline, CDR1 is SGHAT and CDR2 FQNNGV. The CDR3 is 13 residues long. V lost 2 bases and J lost 1, with 5 bases in between. CDR3 coding DNA: TGTGCCAGCAGCTTAAACGGGAACACTGAAGCTTTCTTT. Amino acid sequence: CASSLNGNTEAFF.

This rearrangement joins TRBV5-4 to TRBJ2-3; D may be TRBD1 or TRBD2 (6 bases each). V lost 3 bases and J 5 bases, leaving 16 bases between the germline ends. The CDR3 is 15 amino acids. Germline-derived CDR1 and CDR2 are SGHNT and YYREEE (reference sequence). The CDR3 loop is CASSSVSGAGDTQYF. The CDR3 DNA follows: TGTGCCAGCAGCTCTGTCTCGGGGGCGGGAGATACGCAGTATTTT.

This chain connects TRBV10-3 to TRBJ2-7, with 7 bases identical to TRBD2. Trimming at V came to 3 bases and at J to 0 bases, leaving 5 bases not matched to a gene. This CDR3 is 15 amino acids long. Germline V gene data show CDR1 as ENHRY and CDR2 as SYGVKD. The CDR3 DNA is TGTGCCATCAGTGAAGTGCTAGCGGACTCCTACGAGCAGTACTTC. Translation: CAISEVLADSYEQYF.

The table lists this clone with a count of one. The chain recombines TRBV4-1 with TRBJ2-3; TRBD1 matches at 8 bases. This CDR3 comprises 16 residues. V lost 3 bases to trimming and J lost 2 bases; unmatched junction nucleotides: 7. Germline V gene sequence: CDR1 MGHRA, CDR2 YSYEKL. The CDR3 sequence is CASSHAGTGATDTQYF. As DNA, the CDR3 is TGCGCCAGCAGCCACGCCGGGACAGGAGCCACAGATACGCAGTATTTT.

The chain carries TRBV18 and TRBJ2-1; D ambiguous. Trimming took 0 bases from V and 6 from J, leaving 12 bases between them. The CDR3 sequence is 15 residues long. Germline assignment: CDR1 KGHSH and CDR2 LQKENI. DNA of the CDR3: TGTGCCAGCTCACCACCGGGTTCAGCCTTCAATGAGCAGTTCTTC. Protein product: CASSPPGSAFNEQFF. Together with reference TRBV18 and TRBJ2-1, the CDR3 gives the full variable domain: NAGVMQNPRHLVRRRGQEARLRCSPMKGHSHVYWYRQLPEEGLKFMVYLQKENIIDESGMPKERFSAEFPKEGPSILRIQQVVRGDSAAYFCASSPPGSAFNEQFFGPGTRLTVL.